This T cell receptor beta chain was sequenced in a study of immune characterization of retroperitoneal liposarcoma. Germline V gene data show CDR1 as MNHEY and CDR2 as SMNVEV (reference sequence). Trimming removed 7 bases from V and 4 bases from J; junction bases left unmatched: 11. This CDR3 region has 16 residues. One entry per CDR3 protein, called by TCRdb with MiXCR from the PCR reads. Of about 10,000 distinct CDR3 sequences in the sample, approximately 35% were seen once. This chain links TRBV27 with TRBJ2-1, with 9 bases lining up with TRBD2. The receptor was isolated from a male donor with retroperitoneal liposarcoma. What was sequenced was tumor tissue. CDR3 bases: TGTGCCAGCATCGGGTTGATGACTAGCGGATACAATGAGCAGTTCTTC. This translates into CASIGLMTSGYNEQFF.